This TCR beta chain comes out of a study of Ad26.COV2.S vaccination and SARS-CoV-2 variants. Study results and caveats: Ad26.COV2.S recipients had broader spike-specific TCRs (P = 0.0014).

Treatment reported: roughly 20 received Ad26.COV2.S at low or high dose, single or two shots; several received placebo; per-sample allocation not given. Samples came from day 63 after the first vaccine or placebo injection. Turning to this clone: Its target is unknown.

Libraries were prepared by immunoSEQ multiplex PCR; TCRdb keeps only in-frame clonotypes and omits some of them. Among 350,000 to 500,000 clones listed, less than 95% were seen once. CDR1 and CDR2 (germline): SGHNT, YYREEE (reference sequence). CDR3 length equals 15 residues. V was clipped by 4 bases and J by 3 bases, with 13 bases between them. Sequenced material: peripheral blood, taken in a trial of Ad26.COV2.S vaccine versus placebo. The receptor comes from a person between 18 and 59 years old who received the Ad26.COV2.S COVID-19 vaccine or a placebo. This rearrangement joins TRBV5-4 to TRBJ1-4; possible D gene TRBD1, 5 bases. Here the CDR3 reads CASSRAPGPNEKLFF. The CDR3 coding sequence is TGTGCCAGCAGCCGGGCTCCAGGGCCTAATGAAAAACTGTTTTTT.